This T cell receptor (beta chain) was found in a study of identical twins. Overall study results and limits: Whereas memory repertoires showed no such difference, abundant cord blood beta clonotypes carried fewer insertions. Conclusions were based on cross-sectional statistical analysis, without following the same donors.

Unique molecular identifiers were present on cDNA, and template switching added a universal primer site. TCRdb passed the 5' RACE reads through MiXCR, listing each CDR3 protein once. The sample shows approximately 410,000 distinct CDR3 sequences, roughly 18% of them seen only once. Germline CDR1 reads SGHTA; CDR2 reads FQGNSA. The CDR3 contains 14 residues. J lost 4 bases, V lost 5 bases, and 2 bases had no gene match. To note about this clonotype: Antigen unknown.

Sequenced sample: naive T cells sorted from blood. This TCR derives from a man in his forties or fifties in good health. The chain links TRBV7-2 to TRBJ2-5, with TRBD2 matching over 12 bases. Here the CDR3 reads CASSRLAGVETQYF. In DNA form, the CDR3 reads TGTGCCAGCAGCAGACTAGCGGGGGTAGAGACCCAGTACTTC.